This is a list of T cell receptor beta chains from one sample in a study of shared clonotypes between healthy human individuals. Clones were read by immunoSEQ multiplex PCR, and TCRdb kept only the in-frame ones, dropping some. Among about 690,000 clones listed, about 90% were seen once. Sequencing input: memory CD8+ T cells from PBMCs. The receptors stem from a man younger than 35 in good health. Some clones in this sample may be carry-over from other donors' samples. Both conserved end residues are trimmed from each CDR3. Fields, in order: V gene, J gene, CDR3 protein.

v_gene: TRBV7-2; j_gene: TRBJ2-5; CDR3aa: ASSHQETQY
v_gene: TRBV5-1; j_gene: TRBJ2-7; CDR3aa: ASKGRVAGAYEQY
v_gene: TRBV2; j_gene: TRBJ1-1; CDR3aa: ASRGATEAF
v_gene: TRBV4-2; j_gene: TRBJ2-7; CDR3aa: ASSLTGGSSYEQY
v_gene: TRBV9; j_gene: TRBJ1-5; CDR3aa: ASSPQGDYSNQPQH
v_gene: TRBV4-3; j_gene: TRBJ2-7; CDR3aa: ASSQDGVGSFDEQY
v_gene: TRBV27; j_gene: TRBJ2-3; CDR3aa: ASSLSLAGEADTQY
v_gene: TRBV28; j_gene: TRBJ2-7; CDR3aa: ASRYRNSYEQY
v_gene: TRBV7-2; j_gene: TRBJ2-7; CDR3aa: ASSLSYEQY
v_gene: TRBV5-1; j_gene: TRBJ1-4; CDR3aa: ASSDRVEDEKLF
v_gene: TRBV27; j_gene: TRBJ2-3; CDR3aa: ASSSGLERTDTQY
v_gene: TRBV7-9; j_gene: TRBJ2-7; CDR3aa: ASSLTRTASYEQY
v_gene: TRBV7-9; j_gene: TRBJ1-1; CDR3aa: ASSPGGGTEAF